Shown below are 24 T cell receptor beta chains from a single sample sequenced in a study of cytotoxic CD8 clonotypes in ibrutinib-treated CLL. Libraries were prepared by immunoSEQ multiplex PCR; TCRdb keeps only in-frame clonotypes and omits some of them. The sample includes over 120,000 clones, about 79% of them seen just once. The material was PBMCs, obtained after 12 months of ibrutinib treatment. The source is a human donor with chronic lymphocytic leukemia.

The V gene is TRBV4-3, the J gene TRBJ2-1; tentatively, D is TRBD2 (6 bases). The CDR3 loop spans 16 amino acids. Germline values: CDR1 LGHNA, CDR2 YSLEER. V was cut by 0 bases and J by 4 bases, with 13 bases left in between. The CDR3 sequence is CASSQDPRESYNEQFF. For the CDR3, the DNA is TGCGCCAGCAGCCAAGACCCCCGGGAGTCGTACAATGAGCAGTTCTTC.

The CDR3 reads CASTQGISSYNEQFF. The CDR3 bases are TGTGCCAGCACCCAAGGGATTAGCTCCTACAATGAGCAGTTCTTC. This chain uses TRBV5-8 with TRBJ2-1; D is ambiguous. From germline, CDR1 is SGHTS and CDR2 YDEGEE. Trimming removed 6 bases from V and 0 bases from J, with 13 bases in between. The CDR3 totals 15 residues.

The rearrangement uses TRBV27 and TRBJ1-5, with D unresolved. Germline CDR1 is MNHEY and CDR2 is SMNVEV (reference sequence). V lost 2 bases to trimming and J lost 0 bases, with 11 bases between them. This CDR3 has 16 residues. The CDR3 here is CASSLGAGYSNQPQHF. CDR3 bases: TGTGCCAGCAGTTTAGGAGCAGGCTATAGCAATCAGCCCCAGCATTTT.

The rearrangement links TRBV29-1 to TRBJ2-7, with no clear D. Germline V lookup: CDR1 SQVTM, CDR2 ANQGSEA. The V end lost 4 bases, the J end lost 1 base, and 8 bases lay between the germline ends. The CDR3 contains 12 residues. The CDR3 coding sequence is TGCAGCGTTGCGCCACAGTCCTACGAGCAGTACTTC. Protein: CSVAPQSYEQYF.

V gene TRBV2 combines with J gene TRBJ2-7; 7 bases fit TRBD1. The CDR3 runs 12 residues. Germline V lookup: CDR1 SNHLY, CDR2 FYNNEI. V gave up 7 bases and J gave up 0 bases; unmatched junction bases: 0. This chain's CDR3 is CASTGGSYEQYF. DNA of the CDR3: TGTGCCAGCACAGGGGGCTCCTACGAGCAGTACTTC. Looking up the rest from reference TRBV2 and TRBJ2-7 gives the full variable domain: EPEVTQTPSHQVTQMGQEVILRCVPISNHLYFYWYRQILGQKVEFLVSFYNNEISEKSEIFDDQFSVERPDGSNFTLKIRSTKLEDSAMYFCASTGGSYEQYFGPGTRLTVT.

The gene calls are TRBV29-1 and TRBJ2-1; TRBD2 is a possible D gene (6 bases). The CDR3 extends over 15 amino acids. Germline-derived CDR1 and CDR2 are SQVTM and ANQGSEA. The germline V and J ends were trimmed by 5 bases and 0 bases, with 14 bases remaining between them. Here the CDR3 reads CSVPGGPSSYNEQFF. In DNA, the CDR3 is TGCAGCGTTCCCGGAGGGCCGAGCTCCTACAATGAGCAGTTCTTC.

The V call is TRBV7-8, the J call TRBJ2-1; 8 positions agree with TRBD2. Germline trimming cut 3 bases from V and 5 bases from J; bases unmatched to any gene: 6. Germline V gene sequence: CDR1 SGHVS, CDR2 FQNEAQ. The CDR3 has 15 residues. The CDR3 reads CASSFTKAGDNEQFF. CDR3 DNA sequence: TGTGCCAGCAGCTTTACAAAAGCGGGAGACAATGAGCAGTTCTTC.

This chain joins TRBV7-2 and TRBJ2-5; 9 bases fit TRBD1. The V segment lost 2 bases and the J segment 5 bases; nucleotides outside the gene matches: 6. This CDR3 region has 15 residues. The germline V gene encodes CDR1 SGHTA and CDR2 FQGNSA. CDR3: CASSLTGGLLETQYF. As DNA, the CDR3 is TGTGCCAGCAGCTTAACAGGGGGCCTGTTGGAGACCCAGTACTTC.

J is TRBJ2-7 and V is TRBV18; 8 positions agree with TRBD2. CDR3 length equals 15 residues. After removal of 2 bases from V and 7 bases from J, the junction contained 10 bases not matched to a gene. CDR1 and CDR2 from the germline V gene are KGHSH and LQKENI. CDR3 region: CASSPRSGGPREQYF. In DNA form, the CDR3 reads TGTGCCAGCTCACCAAGGTCGGGAGGGCCTAGGGAGCAGTACTTC.

The CDR3 loop reads CASSQTQIAGETFF. CDR3 nucleotide sequence: TGTGCCAGCAGCCAAACCCAAATAGCGGGAGAGACGTTCTTC. The genes are TRBV11-2 and TRBJ2-1, with 9 bases that match TRBD2. Germline-derived CDR1 and CDR2 are SGHAT and FQNNGV. The CDR3 covers 14 residues. V lost 5 bases to trimming and J lost 15 bases; unmatched junction nucleotides: 14.

The V gene is TRBV20-1, the J gene TRBJ2-5; maybe TRBD2 (6 bases). V dropped 7 bases and J dropped 10 bases, with 16 bases sitting between them. This CDR3 is 11 amino acids long. Germline CDR1 DFQATT, CDR2 SNEGSKA (reference sequence). CDR3 loop: CSVAIGGFQYF. As DNA, the CDR3 is TGCAGTGTAGCTATTGGGGGGTTCCAGTACTTC.

The chain joins TRBV7-2 to TRBJ2-7; TRBD2 is a possible D gene (5 bases). Germline V gene sequence: CDR1 SGHTA, CDR2 FQGNSA. V was clipped by 2 bases and J by 6 bases, with 17 bases between them. This CDR3 spans 15 amino acids. CDR3 DNA sequence: TGTGCCAGCAGCTTACTGGGAGACCCCCCTCTCGAGCAGTACTTC. Protein: CASSLLGDPPLEQYF.

V usage is TRBV7-8 and J usage is TRBJ1-5; D gene unclear. The V gene's germline CDR1 is SGHVS and CDR2 FQNEAQ. The CDR3 extends over 16 amino acids. V shed 2 bases and J shed 5 bases, with 16 bases lying between them. This CDR3 is CASSLSGFGWDQPQHF. In nucleotides, the CDR3 is TGTGCCAGCAGCTTATCGGGATTCGGGTGGGATCAGCCCCAGCATTTT.

The CDR3 sequence: CASSTKTGGGNTIYF. CDR3 DNA sequence: TGTGCCAGCAGCACGAAGACAGGGGGCGGAAACACCATATATTTT. The chain joins TRBV7-2 to TRBJ1-3; 10 bases map to TRBD1. With V trimmed by 5 bases and J by 4 bases, 5 bases remained unmatched. In germline, CDR1 is SGHTA, CDR2 FQGNSA. This CDR3 region has 15 residues.

The rearrangement uses TRBV30 and TRBJ2-1; TRBD1 agrees at 7 bases. The CDR3 covers 14 residues. Trimming removed 4 bases from V and 6 bases from J; junction bases left unmatched: 9. Germline CDR1 is GTSNPN and CDR2 is SVGIG (reference sequence). DNA of the CDR3: TGTGCCTGGATTATACAGGGGCGTCCCAATGAGCAGTTCTTC. Residues: CAWIIQGRPNEQFF.

The rearrangement uses TRBV1 and TRBJ2-5; the table assigns TRBD2, which was not confirmed against the DNA. TRBV1 is designated a pseudogene. This CDR3 has 19 residues. The CDR3 bases are TGCACCAGCAGGTCCGGGACTAGCGGGAAAAATCTGTACCAAGAGACCCAGTACTTC. Protein sequence: CTSRSGTSGKNLYQETQYF.

The rearrangement links TRBV11-2 to TRBJ2-1; D unresolved. Trimming took 1 base from V and 3 from J, leaving 13 bases between them. The CDR3 is 16 residues long. The germline CDR1 and CDR2 sequences are SGHAT and FQNNGV. CDR3 region: CASSLGSAGRYNEQFF. The CDR3 DNA follows: TGTGCCAGCAGCTTAGGAAGCGCCGGACGCTACAATGAGCAGTTCTTC. Complete variable domain (other parts from reference TRBV11-2 and TRBJ2-1): EAGVAQSPRYKIIEKRQSVAFWCNPISGHATLYWYQQILGQGPKLLIQFQNNGVVDDSQLPKDRFSAERLKGVDSTLKIQPAKLEDSAVYLCASSLGSAGRYNEQFFGPGTRLTVL.

V usage is TRBV7-2 and J usage is TRBJ2-3, with 10 bases that match TRBD2. The J segment lost 6 bases and the V segment lost 5 bases, leaving 8 bases of the junction unmatched. The CDR3 contains 15 residues. CDR1 is SGHTA and CDR2 is FQGNSA in the germline V gene. The CDR3 sequence: CASSSLAGAPDTQYF. The CDR3 DNA is TGTGCCAGCAGCAGCCTAGCGGGAGCCCCGGATACGCAGTATTTT.

This sequence joins TRBV4-3 and TRBJ2-7; TRBD2 matches 9 bases. V lost 0 bases and J lost 6; bases outside the gene matches: 12. Germline V gene lookup returns CDR1 LGHNA and CDR2 YSLEER. The length of the CDR3 is 17 residues. The CDR3 coding sequence is TGCGCCAGCAGCCAAGATTATCAGGGACTAGCAGTGGGCGAGCAGTACTTC. This codes for CASSQDYQGLAVGEQYF.

This clone was picked up a small number of times. V gene TRBV6-1 combines with J gene TRBJ1-1, with TRBD1 identical over 8 bases. Trimming removed 4 bases from V and 5 bases from J; junction bases left unmatched: 12. Germline V gene sequence: CDR1 MNHNS, CDR2 SASEGT. CDR3 length equals 16 residues. In DNA, the CDR3 is TGTGCCAGCAGTGTAAGAAGAAAACAGGGGGTAACTGAAGCTTTCTTT. Translated: CASSVRRKQGVTEAFF.

The chain couples TRBV4-3 to TRBJ1-2; TRBD1 matches 7 bases. The V and J ends lost 0 bases and 3 bases, in that order; junction bases with no gene match: 4. The CDR3 runs 15 residues. Germline values: CDR1 LGHNA, CDR2 YSLEER. CDR3 bases: TGCGCCAGCAGCCAAGAGACAGGGTATGACTATGGCTACACCTTC. It encodes CASSQETGYDYGYTF.

The V and J genes are TRBV7-9 and TRBJ2-1; unclear D gene. The germline CDR1 and CDR2 sequences are SEHNR and FQNEAQ (reference sequence). The CDR3 sequence is 15 residues long. Trimming removed 1 base from V and 6 bases from J, with 13 bases in between. CDR3 sequence: CASSLGSSASNEQFF. The CDR3 DNA sequence: TGTGCCAGCAGCTTAGGTTCCTCAGCGAGCAATGAGCAGTTCTTC. The complete variable domain, with remaining parts taken from reference TRBV7-9 and TRBJ2-1, reads DTGVSQNPRHKITKRGQNVTFRCDPISEHNRLYWYRQTLGQGPEFLTYFQNEAQLEKSRLLSDRFSAERPKGSFSTLEIQRTEQGDSAMYLCASSLGSSASNEQFFGPGTRLTVL.

The chain has TRBV18 and TRBJ2-5; the D gene could be TRBD1 or TRBD2 (5 bases each). The germline V gene encodes CDR1 KGHSH and CDR2 LQKENI. With 6 bases removed from V and 2 bases from J, the gap between germline ends came to 19 bases. The CDR3 contains 16 residues. The CDR3 sequence: CASSGNRDEKQETQYF. In nucleotides, the CDR3 is TGTGCCAGCTCGGGCAACCGGGACGAAAAACAAGAGACCCAGTACTTC.

This clone was counted between two and nine times. The chain combines TRBV6-5 with TRBJ1-4; D possibly corresponds to TRBD1 (5 bases). CDR3 length equals 15 residues. Trimming shortened V by 0 bases and J by 7 bases, and 12 bases separated the two germline ends. Germline CDR1 reads MNHEY; CDR2 reads SVGAGI. The CDR3 bases are TGTGCCAGCAGTTACTCCGGGACCGCTCTTGAAAAACTGTTTTTT. It yields the protein CASSYSGTALEKLFF.